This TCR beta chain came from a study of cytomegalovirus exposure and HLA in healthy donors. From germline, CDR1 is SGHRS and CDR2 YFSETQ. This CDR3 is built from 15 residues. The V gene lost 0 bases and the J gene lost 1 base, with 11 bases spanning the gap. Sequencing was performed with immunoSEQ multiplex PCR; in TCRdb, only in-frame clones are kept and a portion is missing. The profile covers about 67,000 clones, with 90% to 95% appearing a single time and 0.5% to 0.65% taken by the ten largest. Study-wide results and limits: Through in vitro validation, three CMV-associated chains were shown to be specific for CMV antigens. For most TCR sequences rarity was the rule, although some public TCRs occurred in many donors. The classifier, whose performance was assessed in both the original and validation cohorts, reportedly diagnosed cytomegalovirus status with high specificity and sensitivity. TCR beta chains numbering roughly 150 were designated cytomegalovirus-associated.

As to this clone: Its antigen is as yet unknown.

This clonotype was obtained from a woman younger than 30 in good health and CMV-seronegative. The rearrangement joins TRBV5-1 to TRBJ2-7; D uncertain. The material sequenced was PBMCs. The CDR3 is CASSLADPGSYEQYF. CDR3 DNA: TGCGCCAGCAGCTTGGCCGACCCAGGTTCCTACGAGCAGTACTTC.